The subject of this entry is one T cell receptor (beta chain). Its specificity is unknown. The CDR3 extends over 16 amino acids. V lost 2 bases, J lost 0 bases, and 11 bases lay in between. Germline V CDR1 and CDR2: KGHSH, LQKENI. Data came from immunoSEQ multiplex PCR; TCRdb stores just in-frame clones and leaves some out. The sample carries over 100,000 clones, 85% to 90% recorded once. The source of the sample is a study of T cell responses to AZD1222 COVID-19 vaccine. Study-wide results and caveats: Sampling that yielded the repertoires occurred only after the peak T cell response.

This chain links TRBV18 with TRBJ1-3, with unresolved D. This specimen was peripheral blood, taken on day 0 of AZD1222 vaccination. The origin of this receptor is an adult in good health. The CDR3 DNA follows: TGTGCCAGCTCACCATCGACGGTTAACTCTGGAAACACCATATATTTT. It yields the protein CASSPSTVNSGNTIYF.